This T cell receptor (beta chain) was observed in a study of T cell responses to AZD1222 COVID-19 vaccine. The repertoire was sequenced with immunoSEQ multiplex PCR; TCRdb's copy has only in-frame clones and lacks some. Of tens of thousands of clones detected, over 80% appear once; the ten largest clones hold under 15%. Remarks on this clone: The antigen is unknown.

Study results and caveats: It should be noted that donors were predominantly white British and more often female, and clonal diversity was possibly underestimated. Unmutated regions of variants are reportedly targeted by nearly half of spike-specific TCRs. Spike-specific TCR breadth and depth went up after people got two AZD1222 doses. Repertoire sampling was restricted to post-peak T cell response timepoints.

Germline-derived CDR1 and CDR2 are MNHEY and SVGAGI. There are 15 residues in the CDR3. The V gene lost 0 bases and the J gene lost 11 bases, with 19 bases spanning the gap. The V and J genes are TRBV6-5 and TRBJ1-1; D not resolved. This clonotype was sampled from an adult in good health. Specimen: peripheral blood, collected on day 0 of AZD1222 vaccination. CDR3 DNA sequence: TGTGCCAGCAGTTACTCACGGACTTCGGTGGGAGCGGCTTTCTTT. It specifies CASSYSRTSVGAAFF.